Listed below are T cell receptor beta chains from one sample, sequenced in a study of T cell repertoires in cytomegalovirus infection. TCRdb recomputed calls from the reads with MiXCR, one row per CDR3 protein. The sample consists of almost 500,000 distinct CDR3 sequences, around 11% of them appearing once. The sequenced material came from PBMCs. Every receptor here comes from a human donor in good health (CMV status not recorded). Some clones in this sample may be carry-over from other donors' samples. The conserved cysteine and the conserved F or W are not part of the CDR3 here.

TRBV28,12,ASVTGGRGTEAF
TRBV27,12,ASSLRGDSQPQH
TRBV6-5,12,ASSWARLGYGYT
TRBV7-9,14,ASSLEEGPNTGELF
TRBV5-1,14,ASSFSRGNWNTEAF
TRBV27,13,ASRSSLGRAGEQY
TRBV28,11,ASLRQGQETQY
TRBV12-3/TRBV12-4,12,ASRSGVAKNIQY
TRBV4-2,9,ASSQGGELF
TRBV5-4,12,AGHRGGVYNEQF
TRBV5-1,12,ASSYQGTEETQY
TRBV12-3/TRBV12-4,12,ASSFATLSHEQY
TRBV11-3,12,ASSSPGLAGTQY
TRBV4-1,14,ARSQEGAGDNQPQH
TRBV7-9,13,ASSLDSTSAGELF
TRBV11-2,16,ASSYGLGRRVPSYEQY
TRBV7-6,13,ASSLTDSINQPQH
TRBV7-9,14,ASSPVEYRGQETQY
TRBV7-9,10,ASSLAGGKLF
TRBV10-3,14,AIRDEMTGTNTEAF
TRBV11-2,11,ASSLEVSGSQH
TRBV9,14,ASSEVGQEDLYGYT
TRBV11-2,14,ASSSIAGINTGELF
TRBV6-1,12,ATKGEPGANVLT
TRBV7-8,12,ASSLAQNHYEQY
TRBV19,12,ASSMLGHTGELF
TRBV29-1,11,SVAPRGGTEAF
TRBV7-9,11,ASSLGVWETQY
TRBV7-8,12,ASSSGGGARELF
TRBV13,13,ASSFTGYASSEAF
TRBV5-1,13,ASRPTGGMYTEAF
TRBV7-8,14,ASSLVGTGSGNTIY
TRBV7-9,13,ASSLLTGTYNEQF
TRBV19,10,ASSIGADEQF
TRBV6-6,15,ASSYRDPGASNQPQH
TRBV2,11,ASTGTGPTEAF
TRBV12-3/TRBV12-4,12,ASTRPGGVTEAF